The 27 T cell receptor beta chains below were found in one sample sequenced in a study of T-cell memory formation after mild COVID-19. TCRdb redid the calling of the 5' RACE reads with MiXCR, one entry per CDR3 protein. The table lists around 200,000 distinct CDR3 sequences, roughly 18% of them singletons. What was sequenced was PBMCs or a T cell subset sorted from them (not recorded which). Receptors originate from a man between 18 and 29 years old who had mild COVID-19 (a few samples of this study predate the infection). Cell type and time point are not known.

For the CDR3, the DNA is TGTGCCAGTAGCCCGGGACAGCGAAATCAGCCCCAGCATTTT. Amino acid sequence: CASSPGQRNQPQHF. This chain joins TRBV19 and TRBJ1-5; 7 positions agree with TRBD1. The trim removed 6 bases at V and 4 bases at J, leaving 6 bases unmatched. Per the germline V gene, CDR1 is LNHDA and CDR2 is SQIVND (reference sequence). The CDR3 consists of 14 residues.

The chain carries TRBV20-1 and TRBJ2-1; 13 nucleotides match TRBD2. This CDR3 has 15 residues. Germline V gene lookup returns CDR1 DFQATT and CDR2 SNEGSKA (reference sequence). J gave up 9 bases and V 7 bases, and 12 bases lay outside the gene matches. DNA of the CDR3: TGCAGTGAAGAACTAGCGGGGGGGCATGGTGTTGAGCAGTTCTTC. Protein sequence: CSEELAGGHGVEQFF.

This sequence joins TRBV5-1 and TRBJ2-1; 9 positions match TRBD2. With 4 bases clipped from V and 2 bases from J, the junction kept 10 bases outside the gene matches. Germline V gives CDR1 SGHRS, CDR2 YFSETQ. The CDR3 extends over 17 amino acids. CDR3 loop: CASSAGLAGGTYNEQFF. As DNA, the CDR3 is TGCGCCAGCAGCGCTGGATTGGCGGGGGGGACCTACAATGAGCAGTTCTTC.

The table lists this clonotype with a few counts. The gene calls are TRBV5-6 and TRBJ2-7; D unresolved. Germline CDR1 and CDR2: SGHDT and YYEEEE. The CDR3 runs 12 residues. The ends were cut back, 1 base at V and 6 bases at J, with 8 bases in the middle. The CDR3 loop is CASSLWGFEQYV. CDR3 DNA sequence: TGTGCCAGCAGCTTGTGGGGTTTCGAGCAGTACGTC.

There are many counts of this clonotype. The V and J genes are TRBV5-1 and TRBJ1-2; no clear D gene. Trimming pared 0 bases from V and 3 bases from J, leaving 12 bases between. There are 15 residues in the CDR3. Per the germline V gene, CDR1 is SGHRS and CDR2 is YFSETQ. CDR3 DNA: TGCGCCAGCAGCTTGGACGGAGACCCTTACTATGGCTACACCTTC. This gives the protein CASSLDGDPYYGYTF.

This clonotype showed up just a few times. The chain is built from TRBV29-1 and TRBJ2-7, with D tentatively TRBD2 (5 bases). V was pared by 4 bases and J by 8 bases, with 12 bases between. CDR3 length equals 11 residues. Germline V gives CDR1 SQVTM, CDR2 ANQGSEA. This CDR3 reads CSVGGRTQQYF. CDR3 in DNA: TGCAGCGTTGGAGGAAGGACTCAGCAGTACTTC.

The J gene is TRBJ1-4, the V gene TRBV19, with 10 bases matching TRBD1. J lost 8 bases, V lost 6 bases, and 6 bases had no gene match. From germline, CDR1 is LNHDA and CDR2 SQIVND (reference sequence). This CDR3 comprises 14 residues. The CDR3 nucleotides read TGTGCCAGTAGAATGGACAGGGGGAGCGAAAAACTGTTTTTT. This translates into CASRMDRGSEKLFF.

The rearrangement links TRBV4-1 to TRBJ1-2, with 10 bases fitting TRBD1. V shed 1 base and J 3 bases; nucleotides not matched to a gene: 5. Germline CDR1 reads MGHRA; CDR2 reads YSYEKL. There are 16 residues in the CDR3. The CDR3 sequence: CASSQAQGQGHYGYTF. Here the CDR3 DNA reads TGCGCCAGCAGCCAAGCTCAGGGACAGGGGCACTATGGCTACACCTTC.

The chain has TRBV7-9 and TRBJ2-1; a possible D gene is TRBD2 (6 bases). V lost 5 bases to trimming and J lost 12 bases, with 23 bases between them. CDR1 and CDR2 (germline): SEHNR, FQNEAQ (reference sequence). This CDR3 has 15 amino acids. The CDR3, as DNA: TGTGCCAGCAGCCCCCCGCGGGGTAGCGGTACTAGGCAGTTCTTC. Its protein is CASSPPRGSGTRQFF.

The chain couples TRBV12-3 or TRBV12-4 to TRBJ1-1, with TRBD1 as a possible D gene (6 bases). This CDR3 spans 14 amino acids. Deletions cut 6 bases from V and 4 bases from J, with 15 bases between. This chain's CDR3 is CASRGARLSTEAFF. Written as DNA, the CDR3 is TGTGCCAGCAGGGGGGCCCGGCTAAGCACTGAAGCTTTCTTT.

V gene TRBV20-1 combines with J gene TRBJ1-4, with 12 bases that match TRBD1. The CDR3 runs 15 residues. V shed 6 bases, J shed 7 bases, and the junction held 9 bases outside the gene matches. Germline CDR1 is DFQATT and CDR2 is SNEGSKA (reference sequence). CDR3 sequence reads: CSAPGQGAPGEKLFF. The CDR3 nucleotides read TGCAGTGCCCCGGGACAGGGGGCCCCCGGTGAAAAACTGTTTTTT.

This clonotype was detected only a few times. This rearrangement joins TRBV7-2 to TRBJ1-1, with TRBD1 as a possible D gene (5 bases). Germline CDR1 is SGHTA and CDR2 is FQGNSA. The V end lost 3 bases, the J end lost 0 bases, and 11 bases lay between the germline ends. The CDR3 covers 15 residues. The CDR3 DNA sequence: TGTGCCAGCAGCTTCGGGGCAGCGATGAACACTGAAGCTTTCTTT. Translated, it gives CASSFGAAMNTEAFF. Supplemented by reference TRBV7-2 and TRBJ1-1, the full variable domain reads GAGVSQSPSNKVTEKGKDVELRCDPISGHTALYWYRQSLGQGLEFLIYFQGNSAPDKSGLPSDRFSAERTGGSVSTLTIQRTQQEDSAVYLCASSFGAAMNTEAFFGQGTRLTVV.

This clonotype showed up just a few times. The chain carries TRBV6-5 and TRBJ2-7, with D perhaps matching TRBD2 (7 bases). Trimming took off 3 bases at V and 2 bases at J, with 11 bases between the two ends. This CDR3 region has 14 residues. CDR1 and CDR2 (germline): MNHEY, SVGAGI. CDR3 in amino acids: CASSYRGGAYEQYV. CDR3 nucleotide sequence: TGTGCCAGCAGTTATCGAGGGGGGGCCTACGAGCAGTACGTC.

This clonotype was detected a few times. The chain has TRBV5-1 and TRBJ2-3; D unresolved. Germline V gene lookup returns CDR1 SGHRS and CDR2 YFSETQ. There are 15 residues in the CDR3. Trimming shortened V by 0 bases and J by 1 base, and 9 bases separated the two germline ends. CDR3 in amino acids: CASSLAEVGTDTQYF. The CDR3 nucleotides are TGCGCCAGCAGCTTGGCCGAAGTCGGCACAGATACGCAGTATTTT. Drawing the rest from reference TRBV5-1 and TRBJ2-3, the complete variable domain is KAGVTQTPRYLIKTRGQQVTLSCSPISGHRSVSWYQQTPGQGLQFLFEYFSETQRNKGNFPGRFSGRQFSNSRSEMNVSTLELGDSALYLCASSLAEVGTDTQYFGPGTRLTVL.

This rearrangement joins TRBV20-1 to TRBJ2-3; 9 positions match TRBD1. Germline V CDR1 and CDR2: DFQATT, SNEGSKA (reference sequence). V trimming: 6 bases; J trimming: 5 bases; junction bases outside the gene matches: 6. The CDR3 is 13 residues long. The CDR3 sequence: CSARDRVGDTQYF. CDR3 in DNA: TGCAGTGCCCGGGACAGGGTTGGAGATACGCAGTATTTT.

The rearrangement uses TRBV7-9 and TRBJ2-1; the D gene is possibly TRBD2 (6 bases). This CDR3 has 13 residues. V dropped 6 bases and J dropped 6 bases, with 12 bases sitting between them. Germline CDR1 reads SEHNR; CDR2 reads FQNEAQ (reference sequence). The CDR3: CASSWGDGNEQFF. The CDR3 DNA is TGTGCCAGCAGTTGGGGGGACGGCAATGAGCAGTTCTTC.

Here the CDR3 DNA reads TGCAGTGCTACCGCCCTGGACAGCCTCAATCAGCCCCAGCATTTT. It translates to CSATALDSLNQPQHF. This chain uses TRBV20-1 with TRBJ1-5; maybe TRBD1 (6 bases). Trimming cost V 4 bases and J 3 bases, with 16 bases left between them. Germline assignment: CDR1 DFQATT and CDR2 SNEGSKA (reference sequence). The CDR3 runs 15 residues.

This chain links TRBV28 with TRBJ2-1; no definite D call. CDR1 MDHEN and CDR2 SYDVKM come from the germline V gene. The V end lost 8 bases, the J end lost 9 bases, and 17 bases lay between the germline ends. The CDR3 covers 13 residues. CDR3 loop: CASRLWVDGEQFF. In nucleotides, the CDR3 is TGTGCCAGCCGCCTCTGGGTGGATGGTGAGCAGTTCTTC.

This clonotype was detected a few times. The V call is TRBV4-2, the J call TRBJ2-2; weak D call: TRBD1 (5 bases). V lost 0 bases, J lost 7 bases, and 15 bases lay in between. The germline V gene has CDR1 LGHNA and CDR2 YNFKEQ. The CDR3 runs to 16 residues. Written as DNA, the CDR3 is TGTGCCAGCAGCCAAGATATGTCAGGGCTGGGCGGGGAGCTGTTTTTT. As protein: CASSQDMSGLGGELFF.

The chain is built from TRBV6-2 or TRBV6-3 and TRBJ1-5; perhaps TRBD1 as D (5 bases). Germline V gives CDR1 MNHEY, CDR2 SVGEGT. V lost 0 bases, J lost 0 bases, and 9 bases lay in between. This CDR3 is built from 16 residues. The CDR3 sequence: CASSYSGHPSNQPQHF. The CDR3, as DNA: TGTGCCAGCAGTTACTCTGGACACCCTAGCAATCAGCCCCAGCATTTT.

This clonotype was observed a few times. The chain's CDR3 is CASSSGPGGETQYF. The CDR3 coding sequence is TGCGCCAGCAGTAGCGGTCCGGGCGGGGAGACCCAGTACTTC. The gene calls are TRBV5-1 and TRBJ2-5; perhaps TRBD2 as D (6 bases). The germline V and J ends were trimmed by 5 bases and 5 bases, with 16 bases remaining between them. CDR1 and CDR2 from the germline V gene are SGHRS and YFSETQ. The CDR3 is 14 residues long. The full variable domain, completed using reference TRBV5-1 and TRBJ2-5, is KAGVTQTPRYLIKTRGQQVTLSCSPISGHRSVSWYQQTPGQGLQFLFEYFSETQRNKGNFPGRFSGRQFSNSRSEMNVSTLELGDSALYLCASSSGPGGETQYFGPGTRLLVL.

The sample holds a few counts of this clonotype. At one end the junction does not follow the germline gene, possibly because of a read error. The V call is TRBV29-1, the J call TRBJ1-2, with 9 bases that match TRBD1. Germline V gives CDR1 SQVTM, CDR2 ANQGSEA. The CDR3 is 13 residues long. The CDR3 coding sequence is TGCAGCGTTGAAGATCACCGGGACAGGGTGATCGGCTTC. Its translation: CSVEDHRDRVIGF.

This clonotype showed up just a few times. The V gene is TRBV5-1, the J gene TRBJ2-5, with D perhaps matching TRBD2 (6 bases). The V gene lost 6 bases and the J gene lost 5 bases, with 14 bases spanning the gap. From germline, CDR1 is SGHRS and CDR2 YFSETQ. The CDR3 consists of 13 residues. The CDR3 coding sequence is TGCGCCAGCAACAAATGGAGCGGGGAGACCCAGTACTTC. Encoded protein: CASNKWSGETQYF.

This clonotype turned up a few times. The chain combines TRBV10-3 with TRBJ1-4; D remains ambiguous. Per germline, CDR1 ENHRY and CDR2 SYGVKD. There are 11 residues in the CDR3. The V gene lost 4 bases and the J gene lost 12 bases, with 9 bases spanning the gap. This CDR3 is CAISGGGELFF. The CDR3 coding sequence is TGTGCCATCAGTGGCGGTGGAGAACTGTTTTTT.

This clonotype was seen ten or more times. The chain combines TRBV4-1 with TRBJ2-7, with TRBD1 matching over 8 bases. This CDR3 contains 15 residues. CDR1 is MGHRA, CDR2 YSYEKL, per germline. Losses at the gene ends were 1 base for V and 2 bases for J; bases not matched to a gene: 4. CDR3 sequence reads: CASSQVGQATYEQYV. DNA of the CDR3: TGCGCCAGCAGCCAAGTGGGACAGGCGACCTACGAGCAGTACGTC.

The genes are TRBV20-1 and TRBJ2-2; the D is unclear. CDR1 is DFQATT, CDR2 SNEGSKA, per germline (reference sequence). Trimming shortened V by 0 bases and J by 0 bases, and 2 bases separated the two germline ends. The CDR3 consists of 13 residues. CDR3 sequence (DNA): TGCAGTGCTAGAGATGCGAACACCGGGGAGCTGTTTTTT. Translated: CSARDANTGELFF.

The chain is built from TRBV12-3 or TRBV12-4 and TRBJ2-3, with TRBD2 as a possible D gene (5 bases). V lost 7 bases and J 4 bases, leaving 18 bases between the germline ends. There are 15 residues in the CDR3. The CDR3 DNA follows: TGTGCCAGCACGGTAGGACGGGGTCGGTCAGATACGCAGTATTTT. Its protein is CASTVGRGRSDTQYF.